The next 21 T cell receptor beta chains were all read from a single sample in a study of a mutant IDH1 vaccine in newly diagnosed glioma. Their target antigens are unknown. Libraries were prepared by immunoSEQ multiplex PCR; TCRdb keeps only in-frame clonotypes and omits some of them. The sample records roughly 120,000 clones, over 75% being singletons. Described time point: week 11, during vaccination. The vaccine gave 300 ug of a 20-mer mutant IDH1 peptide subcutaneously per dose. Sequencing used PBMCs, obtained from a glioma patient whose treatment included an IDH1 peptide vaccine. The receptors were gathered from a man aged 40-55 years with glioma.

This clone was counted only a few times. The chain recombines TRBV7-9 with TRBJ2-1, with D unclear. CDR3 length equals 14 residues. V shed 3 bases and J shed 4 bases, with 10 bases lying between them. The germline V gene has CDR1 SEHNR and CDR2 FQNEAQ (reference sequence). The DNA of the CDR3 is TGTGCCAGCAGCTTGGTTGAGGTGTACAATGAGCAGTTCTTC. Residues: CASSLVEVYNEQFF.

This clone came up a few times. The CDR3 DNA reads TGCGCCAGCAGCGACGGACCCGGCTACGAGCAGTACTTC. Residues: CASSDGPGYEQYF. The V call is TRBV4-1, the J call TRBJ2-7; no definite D call. V dropped 5 bases and J dropped 3 bases, with 11 bases sitting between them. The CDR3 runs to 13 residues. Per the germline V gene, CDR1 is MGHRA and CDR2 is YSYEKL.

The chain uses TRBV6-1 and TRBJ2-7, with D perhaps matching TRBD1 (6 bases). The germline V gene has CDR1 MNHNS and CDR2 SASEGT. This CDR3 has 15 residues. V lost 1 base, J lost 0 bases, and 10 bases lay in between. CDR3 sequence (DNA): TGTGCCAGCAGTGAAGGGCAGGGGAGCTCCTACGAGCAGTACTTC. Amino acids: CASSEGQGSSYEQYF.

The chain employs TRBV19 and TRBJ1-5; D unclear. The CDR3 is 13 amino acids. From germline, CDR1 is LNHDA and CDR2 SQIVND (reference sequence). V lost 7 bases and J 3 bases, leaving 10 bases between the germline ends. In DNA, the CDR3 is TGTGCCAGTAACGACACCCCCAATCAGCCCCAGCATTTT. Its translation: CASNDTPNQPQHF.

J is TRBJ2-7 and V is TRBV4-2; TRBD2 agrees at 8 bases. This CDR3 has 15 residues. Losses at the gene ends were 1 base for V and 7 bases for J; bases not matched to a gene: 9. Germline CDR1 is LGHNA and CDR2 is YNFKEQ. The CDR3 region is CASSQAISGTGEQYF. CDR3 DNA sequence: TGTGCCAGCAGCCAAGCGATTAGCGGGACGGGTGAGCAGTACTTC.

Notes on this clone: At the DNA level, this CDR3 is encoded by other sequences in the same sample as well. The rearrangement uses TRBV9 and TRBJ2-5; TRBD1 or TRBD2 may be the D gene (5 bases each). The CDR3 is made up of 13 amino acids. Deletions cut 0 bases from V and 2 bases from J, with 5 bases between. CDR1 and CDR2 (germline): SGDLS, YYNGEE. The CDR3 loop reads CASSVGGQETQYF. In DNA, the CDR3 is TGTGCCAGCAGCGTAGGGGGGCAAGAGACCCAGTACTTC.

CDR3 DNA: TGTGCCAGCAGCTTAGCCGGGACTAACCACAATGAGCAGTTCTTC. Translated, it gives CASSLAGTNHNEQFF. The rearrangement joins TRBV11-2 to TRBJ2-1, with 7 nucleotides matching TRBD2. CDR3 size: 15 residues. Looked up from germline, CDR1 is SGHAT and CDR2 is FQNNGV. V dropped 1 base and J dropped 5; count of bases not matched to a gene: 5.

The genes are TRBV2 and TRBJ2-7; TRBD2 matches at 9 bases. With V trimmed by 8 bases and J by 5 bases, 7 bases remained unmatched. The CDR3 is made up of 13 amino acids. From germline, CDR1 is SNHLY and CDR2 FYNNEI. The CDR3 protein is CASCSGSLNEQYF. DNA of the CDR3: TGTGCCAGCTGTAGCGGGAGTCTCAACGAGCAGTACTTC.

The gene calls are TRBV7-2 and TRBJ2-2, with D perhaps given as TRBD1 or TRBD2 (5 bases each). The CDR3 sequence is 14 residues long. V dropped 4 bases and J dropped 9 bases, with 15 bases sitting between them. From germline, CDR1 is SGHTA and CDR2 FQGNSA. In nucleotides, the CDR3 is TGTGCCAGCAGCTCCCGGACTGGGGCTCGGGAGCTGTTTTTT. Encoded protein: CASSSRTGARELFF.

The CDR3 DNA reads TGTGCCAGCCGCCCCTCGGGGGGTGGCTACACCTTC. It encodes CASRPSGGGYTF. The genes are TRBV27 and TRBJ1-2, with D maybe TRBD1 (5 bases). V gave up 8 bases and J gave up 7 bases, with 14 bases separating them. Looked up from germline, CDR1 is MNHEY and CDR2 is SMNVEV (reference sequence). CDR3 length: 12 residues.

Concerning this clone: The same CDR3 can be traced to other DNA sequences in this sample. J is TRBJ1-1 and V is TRBV18, with 11 bases matching TRBD1. V was pared by 6 bases and J by 5 bases, with 5 bases of the junction left unmatched. The CDR3 length is 14 residues. CDR1 is KGHSH and CDR2 is LQKENI in the germline V gene. The chain's CDR3 is CASSLGTGGTEAFF. The DNA of the CDR3 is TGTGCCAGCTCTCTTGGGACAGGGGGGACTGAAGCTTTCTTT.

The chain joins TRBV7-2 to TRBJ1-5; D not certain. V was trimmed by 1 base and J by 1 base, leaving 14 bases between them. The CDR3 extends over 17 amino acids. Germline V CDR1 and CDR2: SGHTA, FQGNSA. The CDR3 reads CASSLGPQGGSNQPQHF. CDR3 nucleotide sequence: TGTGCCAGCAGCTTAGGGCCCCAAGGCGGCAGCAATCAGCCCCAGCATTTT.

This rearrangement joins TRBV2 to TRBJ2-1; possibly TRBD2 for D (5 bases). Per the germline V gene, CDR1 is SNHLY and CDR2 is FYNNEI. CDR3 size: 13 residues. The germline V and J ends were trimmed by 1 base and 7 bases, with 8 bases remaining between them. CDR3 loop: CASSEVLDNEQFF. In DNA form, the CDR3 reads TGTGCCAGCAGTGAAGTACTAGATAATGAGCAGTTCTTC.

The chain is built from TRBV19 and TRBJ1-2; no firm D call. V lost 3 bases and J lost 0, with 14 bases in between. The germline V gene encodes CDR1 LNHDA and CDR2 SQIVND (reference sequence). CDR3 length: 16 residues. The CDR3 sequence is CASSISRKPANYGYTF. DNA of the CDR3: TGTGCCAGTAGTATTTCTCGGAAACCCGCTAACTATGGCTACACCTTC.

The J gene is TRBJ2-1, the V gene TRBV18; 13 nucleotides agree with TRBD2. CDR3 length: 15 residues. Germline V CDR1 and CDR2: KGHSH, LQKENI. With 3 bases clipped from V and 6 bases from J, the junction kept 2 bases outside the gene matches. The CDR3 loop is CASSPTSGRVNEQFF. The CDR3 DNA is TGTGCCAGCTCACCCACTAGCGGGAGGGTCAATGAGCAGTTCTTC.

This clone was counted between two and nine times. The V call is TRBV30, the J call TRBJ1-3; D unresolved. V gave up 8 bases and J gave up 2 bases, with 10 bases separating them. The CDR3 has 12 amino acids. Germline CDR1 and CDR2: GTSNPN and SVGIG (reference sequence). CDR3 sequence reads: CAHSNTGNTIYF. DNA for the CDR3: TGTGCCCACAGCAATACTGGAAACACCATATATTTT.

The CDR3 sequence is CASGLVREGWRGNTIYF. CDR3 in DNA: TGTGCTAGTGGTTTGGTACGCGAGGGGTGGCGGGGAAACACCATATATTTT. The V and J genes are TRBV12-5 and TRBJ1-3, with TRBD1 as a possible D gene (5 bases). Trimming stripped 0 bases from V and 4 bases from J, with 16 bases between. Germline V lookup: CDR1 LGHNT, CDR2 FRNRAP. This CDR3 has 17 amino acids.

This clone was seen a single time. This chain links TRBV7-2 with TRBJ2-2; unclear D gene. V dropped 3 bases and J dropped 8 bases, with 19 bases sitting between them. Germline V gene lookup returns CDR1 SGHTA and CDR2 FQGNSA. The CDR3 is made up of 16 amino acids. CDR3 DNA sequence: TGTGCCAGCAGCTTGGGTCCTATCAGTCAAGGTGGGGAGCTGTTTTTT. Its translation: CASSLGPISQGGELFF.

V and J are TRBV10-3 and TRBJ2-7; 9 nucleotides match TRBD1. The CDR3 has 15 amino acids. Germline CDR1 reads ENHRY; CDR2 reads SYGVKD. With V trimmed by 0 bases and J by 2 bases, 2 bases remained unmatched. The CDR3 reads CAISESTGGPYEQYF. As DNA, the CDR3 is TGTGCCATCAGTGAGTCGACAGGGGGGCCCTACGAGCAGTACTTC.

This clone was seen more than once but under ten times. The chain carries TRBV2 and TRBJ1-4, with TRBD1 as a possible D gene (6 bases). In germline, CDR1 is SNHLY, CDR2 FYNNEI. V dropped 6 bases and J dropped 3 bases, with 8 bases sitting between them. The CDR3 runs to 13 residues. The CDR3: CASRGAANEKLFF. CDR3 nucleotides: TGTGCCAGCAGGGGGGCGGCTAATGAAAAACTGTTTTTT.

The chain employs TRBV18 and TRBJ2-6, with D uncertain. V shed 5 bases and J shed 4 bases, with 9 bases lying between them. This CDR3 has 14 residues. The germline V gene encodes CDR1 KGHSH and CDR2 LQKENI. In DNA, the CDR3 is TGTGCCAGCTCAATATCCCGAGGGGCCAACGTCCTGACTTTC. Its translation: CASSISRGANVLTF.